A single sample gave rise to the 21 T cell receptor beta chains below, sequenced in a study of tumor-infiltrating lymphocytes in primary liver carcinoma. The tissue used was unsorted bulk material of about 19-33 mg. RNA and DNA were co-extracted from it with the AllPrep DNA/RNA mini kit. Synthesis of TCR beta cDNA was carried out from approximately 500 ng total RNA with a constant-region primer. A slightly modified ARM-PCR protocol with three nested multiplex PCR rounds produced these TCR beta libraries. Researchers ran the first two PCR rounds for roughly 11 cycles each with TRBV1-TRBV30 forward primers and a C-beta reverse primer. TCRdb itself ran the multiplex PCR reads through MiXCR, one entry per CDR3 protein. Seen here are more than 60,000 distinct CDR3 sequences, more than 60% observed once, and the top ten hold 28%. Sample: liver tumor tissue from sampling region 4. Subset specified: tumor region T4, right-lateral pole. These receptors were obtained from a man aged 35 to 55 with primary liver carcinoma and hepatitis B virus infection.

As to this clonotype: One end of the junction varies from germline; a read error may be responsible. CDR3 protein: CASSLGSWGPDTRYF. CDR3 DNA: TGTGCCAGCAGCTTAGGCAGCTGGGGACCAGATACGCGGTATTTT. The chain links TRBV13 to TRBJ2-3; D assignment may be TRBD1 or TRBD2 (5 bases each). The CDR3 runs 15 residues. The germline V gene has CDR1 PRHDT and CDR2 FYEKMQ (reference sequence).

A few counts support this clonotype. The CDR3 end shows no conserved phenylalanine or tryptophan, and so a read error is likely. The CDR3 DNA reads as TGTGCCAGCAGCTTGGAGGGGCTACAAGAGACCCAGTACCTC. Amino acids: CASSLEGLQETQYL. The chain is built from TRBV5-8 and TRBJ2-5, with D possibly being TRBD1 (5 bases). The germline V gene encodes CDR1 SGHTS and CDR2 YDEGEE. This CDR3 region has 14 residues. V was shortened by 0 bases and J by 2 bases, with 8 bases between the two germline ends.

Note on this clonotype: Germline is not matched at one junction end, which may reflect a read error. This rearrangement joins TRBV11-3 to TRBJ1-1; D unclear. This CDR3 has 14 residues. Germline CDR1 reads SGHNT; CDR2 reads YENEEA. CDR3 amino acids: CVSSFTHTNTEAFF. CDR3 nucleotide sequence: TGTGTCAGCAGTTTCACACACACGAACACTGAAGCTTTCTTT.

As to this clonotype: The conserved final phenylalanine or tryptophan is absent from the CDR3, which likely points to a read error. The chain combines TRBV29-1 with TRBJ2-5; 10 bases fit TRBD1. The CDR3 loop spans 13 amino acids. Germline CDR1 and CDR2: SQVTM and ANQGSEA. The trim removed 4 bases at V and 5 bases at J, leaving 4 bases unmatched. CDR3 bases: TGCAGCGTTGGAGGACAGGGGGGGGAGACCCAGTACTTA. As protein: CSVGGQGGETQYL.

On this clonotype itself: Germline and junction disagree at one end, which may indicate a read error. The chain uses TRBV6-6 and TRBJ1-6; perhaps TRBD1 as D (6 bases). Per the germline V gene, CDR1 is MNHNY and CDR2 is SVGAGI (reference sequence). CDR3 size: 16 residues. For the CDR3, the DNA is TGTGCCAGAAGTTACGGCTCCTGGGGGGGCAATTCACCCCTCCACTTT. This translates into CARSYGSWGGNSPLHF.

With respect to this clonotype: Since no conserved phenylalanine or tryptophan closes the CDR3, a read error is the likely cause. The chain has TRBV4-2 and TRBJ1-1; 7 nucleotides align to TRBD1. V shed 6 bases and J 1 base; nucleotides not matched to a gene: 11. From germline, CDR1 is LGHNA and CDR2 YNFKEQ. The CDR3 extends over 16 amino acids. Here the CDR3 DNA reads TGTGCCAGCAGACGAGGGCTTCAGGGGGGGAACACTGAAGCTTTCATT. It encodes CASRRGLQGGNTEAFI.

A word on this clonotype: Relative to the germline gene, one junction end is altered; a read error may explain this. J is TRBJ2-2 and V is TRBV10-3; either TRBD1 or TRBD2 may supply D (5 bases each). Germline lookup yields CDR1 ENHRY and CDR2 SYGVKD. The CDR3 is made up of 15 amino acids. The CDR3 region has the DNA TGCGCCATCAGTGCTAAGGGGCCGGACACCGGGAAGCTGTTTTTT. Protein product: CAISAKGPDTGKLFF.

V gene TRBV30 combines with J gene TRBJ1-2; no definite D call. V lost 8 bases to trimming and J lost 5 bases, with 15 bases between them. The germline V gene has CDR1 GTSNPN and CDR2 SVGIG (reference sequence). This CDR3 has 12 amino acids. DNA of the CDR3: TGTGCCAGTAACCTGGAGACGTATGGCTACACCTTC. It codes for CASNLETYGYTF.

This chain connects TRBV6-1 to TRBJ2-7, with unresolved D. This CDR3 is 15 amino acids long. CDR1 and CDR2 (germline): MNHNS, SASEGT. V lost 5 bases, J lost 2 bases, and 16 bases lay in between. The CDR3 DNA follows: TGTGCCAGCAGTCGCGTAGAATTGGAGCCCTACGAGCAGTACGTC. Protein: CASSRVELEPYEQYV.

Comments on this clonotype: The junction and the germline gene differ at one end; a read error may be behind it. The genes are TRBV10-1 and TRBJ2-2; D remains unclear. Germline loops: CDR1 WNHNN, CDR2 SYGVQD (reference sequence). The CDR3 contains 15 residues. The CDR3 nucleotides read TGCGCCAGCAGTGAAGGCGAGACGAACACTGGGGAGCTGTTTTTT. Its translation is CASSEGETNTGELFF.

This clonotype was counted a few times. This could be a read error, since a much larger clone is one nucleotide away. J is TRBJ2-3 and V is TRBV5-4; TRBD2 agrees at 10 bases. Germline CDR1 is SGHNT and CDR2 is YYREEE (reference sequence). CDR3 length: 16 residues. The ends lost 4 bases at V and 4 bases at J; junction bases unmatched: 9. CDR3 amino acids: CASSPEPAGGPDTQYF. The CDR3 nucleotides are TGTGCCAGCAGCCCGGAGCCAGCGGGAGGGCCAGATACGCAGTATTTT.

Only a few counts were recorded for this clonotype. This may arise from a read error, as a much more abundant clone is one base away. V usage is TRBV2 and J usage is TRBJ1-4; the D is unclear. CDR1 is SNHLY and CDR2 is FYNNEI in the germline V gene. This CDR3 region has 14 residues. V was cut by 7 bases and J by 0 bases, with 9 bases left in between. The CDR3 sequence is CASMATTTNEKLFF. CDR3 coding DNA: TGTGCCAGCATGGCCACGACAACTAATGAAAAACTGTTTTTT. Looking up the rest from reference TRBV2 and TRBJ1-4 gives the full variable domain: EPEVTQTPSHQVTQMGQEVILRCVPISNHLYFYWYRQILGQKVEFLVSFYNNEISEKSEIFDDQFSVERPDGSNFTLKIRSTKLEDSAMYFCASMATTTNEKLFFGSGTQLSVL.

This clonotype came up once. The chain joins TRBV29-1 to TRBJ2-1; D is uncertain. Germline values: CDR1 SQVTM, CDR2 ANQGSEA. The ends were cut back, 2 bases at V and 4 bases at J, with 18 bases in the middle. The CDR3 consists of 16 residues. This CDR3 reads CSVERDKIRSYNEQFF. DNA for the CDR3: TGCAGCGTTGAACGAGACAAGATTAGATCTTACAATGAGCAGTTCTTC.

Of note for this clonotype: As the CDR3 is not closed by the conserved phenylalanine or tryptophan, this likely results from a read error. The V call is TRBV2, the J call TRBJ1-6, with D unclear. CDR1 and CDR2 from the germline V gene are SNHLY and FYNNEI. The CDR3 runs 15 residues. CDR3 bases: TGTGCCAGCAGTGAAAACCCCCGCCATAACTCACCCCTCCACTTA. Translating gives CASSENPRHNSPLHL.

This clonotype was seen a single time. J is TRBJ2-3 and V is TRBV6-5, with 10 nucleotides matching TRBD2. There are 17 residues in the CDR3. The V segment lost 1 base and the J segment 4 bases; nucleotides outside the gene matches: 8. Per the germline V gene, CDR1 is MNHEY and CDR2 is SVGAGI. The CDR3 nucleotides are TGTGCCAGCAGTTACTTCCGTATAGCGGGAGGAGCAGATACGCAGTATTTT. Translated, it gives CASSYFRIAGGADTQYF.

As concerns this clonotype: A read error may be the cause here, since a much bigger clone is one base away. This sequence joins TRBV25-1 and TRBJ2-7; D remains ambiguous. The CDR3 is 15 residues long. V was cut by 9 bases and J by 1 base, with 19 bases left in between. Germline V gives CDR1 MGHDK, CDR2 SYGVNS. CDR3: CARTSIVDGSYEQYF. The CDR3 DNA reads as TGTGCCAGAACCTCAATAGTCGACGGATCCTACGAGCAGTACTTC.

A note on this clonotype: Its ends do not fully match the called genes, so a read error is possible. The V call is TRBV12-3 or TRBV12-4, the J call TRBJ1-1, with 8 bases matching TRBD1. There are 14 residues in the CDR3. The CDR3 bases are TGTGCCTGCAGTCCCGGGACAGGTGTCGCTGGAGCTTTCTTT. As protein: CACSPGTGVAGAFF.

With respect to this clonotype: A junction end diverges from the germline sequence, so it may reflect a read error. The genes are TRBV11-3 and TRBJ2-2; a possible D gene is TRBD2 (5 bases). The CDR3 runs 12 residues. The germline CDR1 and CDR2 sequences are SGHNT and YENEEA. CDR3 nucleotides: TGTGCCTGCAGCCTTTACGACGGGGAGCTATTTTTT. Translated: CACSLYDGELFF.

This clonotype was picked up many times. This sequence joins TRBV28 and TRBJ2-5; D is unclear. V lost 5 bases and J 1 base, leaving 14 bases between the germline ends. The germline V gene encodes CDR1 MDHEN and CDR2 SYDVKM. The CDR3 consists of 15 residues. CDR3 amino acids: CASSILRPLQETQYF. The CDR3 DNA is TGTGCCAGCAGTATACTCCGGCCCCTCCAAGAGACCCAGTACTTC.

As concerns this clonotype: Germline is not matched at one junction end, which may reflect a read error. The chain links TRBV5-4 to TRBJ2-7; 10 bases agree with TRBD2. Per the germline V gene, CDR1 is SGHNT and CDR2 is YYREEE (reference sequence). This CDR3 spans 14 amino acids. The CDR3: CANSLLAGEYEQYF. In nucleotides, the CDR3 is TGTGCCAACAGCTTGCTAGCGGGAGAATACGAGCAGTACTTC.

This clonotype is categorized as medium-sized (0.01 to 0.1%). The V and J genes are TRBV11-2 and TRBJ2-5; D call uncertain. Trimming took off 0 bases at V and 5 bases at J, with 10 bases between the two ends. The germline V gene has CDR1 SGHAT and CDR2 FQNNGV. The CDR3 totals 14 residues. The CDR3 DNA follows: TGTGCCAGCAGCTTAGAGATGGGCGCCGAGACCCAGTACTTC. Amino acids: CASSLEMGAETQYF.